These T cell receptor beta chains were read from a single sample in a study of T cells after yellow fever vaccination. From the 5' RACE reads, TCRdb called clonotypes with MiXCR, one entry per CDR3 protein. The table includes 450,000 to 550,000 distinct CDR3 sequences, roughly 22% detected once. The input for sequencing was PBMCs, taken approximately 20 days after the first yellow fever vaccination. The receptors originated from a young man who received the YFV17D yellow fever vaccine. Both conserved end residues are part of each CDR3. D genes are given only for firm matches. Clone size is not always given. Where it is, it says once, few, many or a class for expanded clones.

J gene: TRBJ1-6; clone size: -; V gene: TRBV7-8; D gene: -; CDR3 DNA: TGTGCCAGCAGCTTAGCAGAGGGGGTTTCACCCCTCCACTTT; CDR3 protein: CASSLAEGVSPLHF
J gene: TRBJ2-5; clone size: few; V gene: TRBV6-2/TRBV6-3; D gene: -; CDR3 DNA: TGTGCCAGCAGTTACGACCCTTGGGACACTGAAGAAGAGACCCAGTACTTC; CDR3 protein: CASSYDPWDTEEETQYF
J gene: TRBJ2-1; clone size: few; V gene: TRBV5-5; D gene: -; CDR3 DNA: TGTGCCAGCAGCCAAGGGGGTGGGAAATCCTACAATGAGCAGTTCTTC; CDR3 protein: CASSQGGGKSYNEQFF
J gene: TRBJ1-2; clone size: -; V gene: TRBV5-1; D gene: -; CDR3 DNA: TGCGCCAGCAGCCCAGCGGACATTGCCTATGGCTACACCTTC; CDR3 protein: CASSPADIAYGYTF
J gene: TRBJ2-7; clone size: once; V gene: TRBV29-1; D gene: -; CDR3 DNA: TGCAGCGCTGGGGTCGGGGCCCCCTACGAGCAGTACTTC; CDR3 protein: CSAGVGAPYEQYF
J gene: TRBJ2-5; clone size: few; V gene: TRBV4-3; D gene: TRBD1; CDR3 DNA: TGCGCCAGCAGCCAAGAGGGACAGGGACAAGAGACCCAGTACTTC; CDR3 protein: CASSQEGQGQETQYF
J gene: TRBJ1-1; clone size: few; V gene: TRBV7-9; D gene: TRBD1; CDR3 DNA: TGTGCCAGCAGCTCGCCGGGACAGGGAGCTGAAGCTTTCTTT; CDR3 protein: CASSSPGQGAEAFF
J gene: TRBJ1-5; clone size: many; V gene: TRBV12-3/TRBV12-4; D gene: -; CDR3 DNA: TGTGCCAGCAGTTCCTTGGGGAATCAGCCCCAGCATTTT; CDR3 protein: CASSSLGNQPQHF
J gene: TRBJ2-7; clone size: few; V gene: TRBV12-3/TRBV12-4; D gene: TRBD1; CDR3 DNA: TGTGCCAGCAGTGGCTCGACAGGGGGGCTTGGCGAGCAGTACTTC; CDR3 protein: CASSGSTGGLGEQYF
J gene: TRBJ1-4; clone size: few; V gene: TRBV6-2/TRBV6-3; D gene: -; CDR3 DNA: TGTGCCAGCCTCCCGGTGGGCAGGCGTGAAAAACTGTTTTTT; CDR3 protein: CASLPVGRREKLFF
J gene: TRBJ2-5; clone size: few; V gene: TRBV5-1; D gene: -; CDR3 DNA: TGCGCCAGCAATCCGGCAGGAGTGGAGACCCAGTACTTC; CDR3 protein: CASNPAGVETQYF
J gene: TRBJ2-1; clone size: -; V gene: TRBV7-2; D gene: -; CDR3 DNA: TGTGCCAGCAGCTCTCAGTCGGCCTACAATGAGCAGTTCTTC; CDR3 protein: CASSSQSAYNEQFF
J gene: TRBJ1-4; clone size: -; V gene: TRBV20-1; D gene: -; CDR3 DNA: TGCAGTGCTCCTAAGCAGGGAATCAGTATAATGTTTTTT; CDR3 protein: CSAPKQGISIMFF
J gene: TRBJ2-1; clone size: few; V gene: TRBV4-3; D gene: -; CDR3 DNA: TGCGCCAGCAGCCAAGCAAACAGCTACAATGAGCAGTTCTTC; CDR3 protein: CASSQANSYNEQFF
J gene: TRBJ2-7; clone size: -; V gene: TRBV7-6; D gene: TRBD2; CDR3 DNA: TGTGCCAGCAGCTCCGGGACTAGCGGAGTCTACGAGCAGTACTTC; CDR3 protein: CASSSGTSGVYEQYF
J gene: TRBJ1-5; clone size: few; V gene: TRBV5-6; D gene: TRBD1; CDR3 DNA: TGTGCCAGCAGCTTAGACAGGGCCCTCGATCAGCCCCAGCATTTT; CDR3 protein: CASSLDRALDQPQHF
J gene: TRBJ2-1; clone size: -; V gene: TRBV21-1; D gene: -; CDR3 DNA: TGTGCCAGCAGCAAAAGGTGTCTGGGTCAACTAGGCTCCTACAATGAGCAGTTCTTC; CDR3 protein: CASSKRCLGQLGSYNEQFF
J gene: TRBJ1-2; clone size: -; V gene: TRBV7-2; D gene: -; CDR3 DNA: TGTGCCAGCAGCTTTTGGGGGAGCGGGAACTATGGCTACACCTTC; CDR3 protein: CASSFWGSGNYGYTF
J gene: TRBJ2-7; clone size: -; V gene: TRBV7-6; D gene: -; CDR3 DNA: TGTGCCAGCAGCTTATCCAGCGGCATCTCCTACGAGCAGTACTTC; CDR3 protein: CASSLSSGISYEQYF
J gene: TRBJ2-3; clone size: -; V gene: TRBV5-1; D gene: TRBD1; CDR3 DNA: TGCGCCAGCAGTCCCGATATACCAGGGGGTAGCACAGATACGCAGTATTTT; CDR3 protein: CASSPDIPGGSTDTQYF
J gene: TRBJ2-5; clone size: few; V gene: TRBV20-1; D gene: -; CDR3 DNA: TGCAGTGCTAGACCTGGATGGACGATTCCCCAAGAGACCCAGTACTTC; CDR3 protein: CSARPGWTIPQETQYF
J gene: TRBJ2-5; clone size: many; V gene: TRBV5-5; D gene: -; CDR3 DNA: TGTGCCAGCAGCTTGGAAGGTCTGCAGGAGACCCAGTACTTC; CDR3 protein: CASSLEGLQETQYF
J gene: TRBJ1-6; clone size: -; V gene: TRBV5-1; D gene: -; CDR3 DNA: TGCGCCAGCAGCTTGGAGCAGGTCCAGAATTCACCCCTCCACTTT; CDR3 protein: CASSLEQVQNSPLHF
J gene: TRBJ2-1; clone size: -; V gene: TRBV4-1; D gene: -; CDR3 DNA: TGCGCCAGCAGCCAAGTTGAAGCTGCTGAGCAGTTCTTC; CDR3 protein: CASSQVEAAEQFF
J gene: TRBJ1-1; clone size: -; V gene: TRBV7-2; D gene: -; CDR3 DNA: TGTGCCAGCAGCTTACAGTCAGGGATAGCTTTCTTT; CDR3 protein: CASSLQSGIAFF
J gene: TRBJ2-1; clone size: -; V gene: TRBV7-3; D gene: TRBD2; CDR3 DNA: TGTGCCAGCAGGGGGCTAGCGGGGGGCCCCTTCTACAATGAGCAGTTCTTC; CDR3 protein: CASRGLAGGPFYNEQFF
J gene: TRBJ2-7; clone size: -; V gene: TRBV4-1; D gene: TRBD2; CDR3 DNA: TGCGCCAGCAGCCCCCGACTAGCGGGATCCTACGAGCAGTACTTC; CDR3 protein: CASSPRLAGSYEQYF
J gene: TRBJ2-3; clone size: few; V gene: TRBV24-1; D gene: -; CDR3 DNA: TGTGCCACCAGTGAGACGGTTTCTAGCACAGATACGCAGTATTTT; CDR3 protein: CATSETVSSTDTQYF
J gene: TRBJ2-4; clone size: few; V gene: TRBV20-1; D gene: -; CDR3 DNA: TGCAGTGCTAGTGGGTTTGGTGGTCCCAAAAACATTCAGTACTTC; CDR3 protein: CSASGFGGPKNIQYF
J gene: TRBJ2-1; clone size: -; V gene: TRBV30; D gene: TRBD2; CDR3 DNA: TGTGCCTGGAGTCGAGGGCTAGCGGGGGGAGATGAGCAGTTCTTC; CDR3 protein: CAWSRGLAGGDEQFF
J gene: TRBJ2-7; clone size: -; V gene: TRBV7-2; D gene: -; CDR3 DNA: TGTGCCAGCAGCTTAGTACGCGCCTCCTACGAGCAGTACTTC; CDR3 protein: CASSLVRASYEQYF
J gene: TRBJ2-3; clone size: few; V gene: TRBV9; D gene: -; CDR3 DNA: TGTGCCAGCAACTTAGGACGGGGGCCAGATACGCAGTATTTT; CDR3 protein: CASNLGRGPDTQYF
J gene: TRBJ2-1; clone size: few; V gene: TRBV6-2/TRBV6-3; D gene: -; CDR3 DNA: TGTGCCAGCAGTCAAAGTAAGGAGCAGTTCTTC; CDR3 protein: CASSQSKEQFF
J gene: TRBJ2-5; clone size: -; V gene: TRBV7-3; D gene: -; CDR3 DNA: TGTGCCAGCAGCTTAATCCCAGGGTTAGAGACCCAGTACTTC; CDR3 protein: CASSLIPGLETQYF
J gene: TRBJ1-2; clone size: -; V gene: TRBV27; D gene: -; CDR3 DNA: TGTGCCAGCAGTTTAATAGGGTGGTGTGGCTACACCTTC; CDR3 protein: CASSLIGWCGYTF
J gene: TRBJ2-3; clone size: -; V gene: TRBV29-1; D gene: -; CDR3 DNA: TGCAGCGGCGGGACCGCCACAGATACGCAGTATTTT; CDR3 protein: CSGGTATDTQYF
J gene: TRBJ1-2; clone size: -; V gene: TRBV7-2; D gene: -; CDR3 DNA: TGTGCCAGCAGCTCCCAACAATACGGCTACACCTTC; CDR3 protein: CASSSQQYGYTF
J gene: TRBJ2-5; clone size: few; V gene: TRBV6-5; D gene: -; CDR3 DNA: TGTGCCAGCTCGGGGGTTGAAGAGACCCAGTACTTC; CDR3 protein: CASSGVEETQYF
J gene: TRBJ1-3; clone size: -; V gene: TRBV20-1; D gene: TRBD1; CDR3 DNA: TGCAGTGCTGACTTAAGGACAGGGGGTCCTACTAGCTCTGGAAACACCATATATTTT; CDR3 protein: CSADLRTGGPTSSGNTIYF
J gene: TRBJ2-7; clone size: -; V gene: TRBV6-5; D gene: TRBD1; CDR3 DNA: TGTGCCAGCAGTTACCGGGGACAGGGGGGGGACGAGCAGTACTTC; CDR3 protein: CASSYRGQGGDEQYF
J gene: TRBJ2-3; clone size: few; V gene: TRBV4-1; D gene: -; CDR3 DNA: TGCGCCAGCAGCCAAGATGCCCGGGGCCCTAACACAGATACGCAGTATTTT; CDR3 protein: CASSQDARGPNTDTQYF
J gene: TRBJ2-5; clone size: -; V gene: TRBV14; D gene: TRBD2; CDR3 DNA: TGTGCCAGCAGCCCCTGGACTAGCGGGGTGACGGAGACCCAGTACTTC; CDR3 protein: CASSPWTSGVTETQYF
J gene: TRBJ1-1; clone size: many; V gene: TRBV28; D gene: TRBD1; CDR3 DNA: TGTGCCAGCAGAATAATCCTCGCAGGGGGGTTAACTGAAGCTTTCTTT; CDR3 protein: CASRIILAGGLTEAFF
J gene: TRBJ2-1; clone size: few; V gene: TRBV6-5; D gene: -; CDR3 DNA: TGTGCCAGCAGTTACGACCGCTCCTACAATGAGCAGTTCTTC; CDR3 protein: CASSYDRSYNEQFF
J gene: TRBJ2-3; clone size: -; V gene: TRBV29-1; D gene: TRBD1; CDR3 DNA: TGCAGCGCTGGACAGGGTTACACAGATACGCAGTATTTT; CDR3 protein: CSAGQGYTDTQYF
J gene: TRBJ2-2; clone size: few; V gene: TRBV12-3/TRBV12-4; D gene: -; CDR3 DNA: TGTGCCAGCAGGCCAGGACCCTACACCGGGGAGCTGTTTTTT; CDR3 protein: CASRPGPYTGELFF
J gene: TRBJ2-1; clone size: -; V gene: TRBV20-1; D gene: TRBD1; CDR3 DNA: TGCAGTGCTCGACAGGGCCATGAGCAGTTCTTC; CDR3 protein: CSARQGHEQFF